Below are 11 T cell receptor beta chains sequenced from a single sample in a study of PD-1 blockade in classical Hodgkin lymphoma. With no exception, relapse followed autologous stem cell transplantation in all patients, and brentuximab vedotin exposure varied. Profiled with immunoSEQ multiplex PCR; TCRdb holds only in-frame clones, not every one. The repertoire holds fewer than 50,000 clones, with 86% as singletons. The sequencing here drew on peripheral blood mononuclear cells (PBMCs), taken before the second cycle of nivolumab. The receptors come from a human donor with classical Hodgkin lymphoma.

The chain recombines TRBV5-1 with TRBJ2-1, with a possible D match to TRBD1 (6 bases). Germline loops: CDR1 SGHRS, CDR2 YFSETQ. The length of the CDR3 is 13 residues. V was clipped by 4 bases and J by 7 bases, with 12 bases between them. The CDR3 here is CASSLQGRNEQFF. As DNA, the CDR3 is TGCGCCAGCAGCCTACAGGGTAGAAATGAGCAGTTCTTC.

The chain recombines TRBV4-3 with TRBJ1-3; a possible D gene is TRBD1 (6 bases). V lost 0 bases to trimming and J lost 4 bases, with 13 bases between them. Germline V gene data show CDR1 as LGHNA and CDR2 as YSLEER. There are 16 residues in the CDR3. As DNA, the CDR3 is TGCGCCAGCAGCCAAGATGGGGGGGCGCGGGGAAACACCATATATTTT. Protein sequence: CASSQDGGARGNTIYF.

V and J are TRBV28 and TRBJ2-5; D perhaps matches TRBD1 (5 bases). Germline loops: CDR1 MDHEN, CDR2 SYDVKM. CDR3 length: 14 residues. Between the trimmed V and J ends, which lost 2 bases and 5 bases, there was a span of 12 bases. The CDR3 DNA follows: TGTGCCAGCAGTTTACAGGGAATTCGGGAGACCCAGTACTTC. The encoded protein is CASSLQGIRETQYF. Combining the CDR3 with reference TRBV28 and TRBJ2-5 gives the whole variable domain DVKVTQSSRYLVKRTGEKVFLECVQDMDHENMFWYRQDPGLGLRLIYFSYDVKMKEKGDIPEGYSVSREKKERFSLILESASTNQTSMYLCASSLQGIRETQYFGPGTRLLVL.

The V gene is TRBV5-4, the J gene TRBJ1-6, with a weak D call TRBD1 (5 bases). The V end lost 0 bases, the J end lost 5 bases, and 12 bases lay between the germline ends. CDR1 and CDR2 from the germline V gene are SGHNT and YYREEE (reference sequence). There are 16 residues in the CDR3. CDR3 amino acids: CASSLAGPENNSPLHF. CDR3 in DNA: TGTGCCAGCAGCTTGGCAGGGCCAGAAAATAATTCACCCCTCCACTTT.

The CDR3 loop reads CASSTGTLNTGELFF. CDR3 bases: TGTGCCAGCAGCACCGGGACACTGAACACCGGGGAGCTGTTTTTT. This chain connects TRBV11-2 to TRBJ2-2, with a tentative D call TRBD1 (6 bases). Per the germline V gene, CDR1 is SGHAT and CDR2 is FQNNGV. The V and J ends lost 5 bases and 1 base respectively, with 11 bases between them. The CDR3 length is 15 residues.

The rearrangement links TRBV6-6 to TRBJ2-6, with D tentatively TRBD1 or TRBD2 (6 bases each). The CDR3 is 15 amino acids. CDR1 and CDR2 from the germline V gene are MNHNY and SVGAGI (reference sequence). V was cut by 10 bases and J by 4 bases, with 17 bases left in between. CDR3 residues: CATCGGGSGANVLTF. In nucleotides, the CDR3 is TGTGCCACGTGCGGAGGGGGGTCGGGGGCCAACGTCCTGACTTTC.

The V call is TRBV4-1, the J call TRBJ2-5; D perhaps matches TRBD1 (5 bases). Trimming cost V 2 bases and J 3 bases, with 13 bases left between them. The CDR3 runs 15 residues. Per germline, CDR1 MGHRA and CDR2 YSYEKL. The CDR3 reads CASSQTQTAKETQYF. Here the CDR3 DNA reads TGCGCCAGCAGCCAAACACAGACAGCTAAAGAGACCCAGTACTTC.

The CDR3 DNA reads TGTGCCAGCAGCCCCAGGTGGGGATCGGAGACCCAGTACTTC. This translates into CASSPRWGSETQYF. V gene TRBV7-2 combines with J gene TRBJ2-5; D is unresolved. There are 14 residues in the CDR3. Germline-derived CDR1 and CDR2 are SGHTA and FQGNSA. Trimming took off 5 bases at V and 5 bases at J, with 15 bases between the two ends.

The chain employs TRBV7-9 and TRBJ2-7; weak D call: TRBD1 (5 bases). This CDR3 is 14 amino acids long. Germline-derived CDR1 and CDR2 are SEHNR and FQNEAQ (reference sequence). Trimming removed 5 bases at V and 7 bases at J, with 18 bases between. Here the CDR3 DNA reads TGTGCCAGCAGCACACCAGGTAGGGGTGGAGAGCAGTACTTC. As protein: CASSTPGRGGEQYF.

This sequence joins TRBV11-2 and TRBJ2-3; D is possibly TRBD1 or TRBD2 (5 bases each). Germline V gives CDR1 SGHAT, CDR2 FQNNGV. Deletions cut 0 bases from V and 1 base from J, with 17 bases between. CDR3 length: 18 residues. In nucleotides, the CDR3 is TGTGCCAGCAGCTTAGATCCATTCACGGGACGTGGCACAGATACGCAGTATTTT. It translates to CASSLDPFTGRGTDTQYF. The variable domain in full, with the rest retrieved from reference TRBV11-2 and TRBJ2-3, is EAGVAQSPRYKIIEKRQSVAFWCNPISGHATLYWYQQILGQGPKLLIQFQNNGVVDDSQLPKDRFSAERLKGVDSTLKIQPAKLEDSAVYLCASSLDPFTGRGTDTQYFGPGTRLTVL.

The rearrangement links TRBV7-8 to TRBJ2-1; TRBD1 matches at 8 bases. The length of the CDR3 is 16 residues. The V gene end was trimmed by 0 bases and the J gene end by 6 bases; junction bases not matched to a gene: 7. Germline V gene sequence: CDR1 SGHVS, CDR2 FQNEAQ. In nucleotides, the CDR3 is TGTGCCAGCAGCTTAGCGCGCCGACAGGGGATCAATGAGCAGTTCTTC. It codes for CASSLARRQGINEQFF.